This TCR beta chain was captured in a study of blood T cell repertoires in COVID-19. Per the authors' pipeline: Estimates of nucleated cell counts were drawn from the amplification of reference gene primers. Profiled with immunoSEQ multiplex PCR; TCRdb holds only in-frame clones, not every one. That table gives V, J and clone size, and the DNA gave D and trimming. Of roughly 260,000 clones listed, roughly nine tenths are singletons. This CDR3 has 14 amino acids. Germline V gene lookup returns CDR1 KGHSY and CDR2 FQNENV. With regard to this clone: Relative to the germline gene, one junction end is altered; a read error may explain this.

This TCR derives from a man aged 55 to 70 who had recovered from COVID-19. The rearrangement uses TRBV16 and TRBJ2-7; D remains ambiguous. The sample taken for sequencing was peripheral blood. The CDR3 here is CASSQTYTSHEQYF. CDR3 coding DNA: TGTGCCAGCAGCCAGACATACACCTCCCACGAGCAGTACTTC.